This TCR beta chain was sequenced for a study of vaccination and CD4 T cells after COVID-19. Researchers used the Oncomine TCR Beta short-read assay to sequence DNA from cultured CD4+ T cells. Each CDR3 protein is one row after TCRdb ran MiXCR on the PCR reads. This sample yields some 21,000 distinct CDR3 sequences, of which 46% are seen a single time; approximately 13% belongs to the top ten. In regard to this clonotype: What it recognizes is unknown. The DNA is left out, because the CDR3 cannot be placed on it with certainty; the CDR3 is given as TCRdb lists it.

Time point here: late sampling 161 to 241 days after vaccination in a few convalescent patients. The treatment here: approximately nine-day PBMC culture with coronavirus spike peptide pools or control peptides (ViraFEST assay). The CDR3 region is 17 residues in length, termini included. This sequence was found in a human donor who had recovered from COVID-19. V gene TRBV7-5 combines with J gene TRBJ2-1; the table's TRBD2 call for D was not verified on the DNA. TRBV7-5 is annotated as a pseudogene. The sequences come from CD4+ T cells from blood, cultured in vitro, collected about 7 months after SARS-CoV-2 vaccination. The CDR3 reads CISVPEAPSGPYNEQFF.